These T cell receptor beta chains were read from a single sample in a study of T cell responses to AZD1222 COVID-19 vaccine. Data came from immunoSEQ multiplex PCR; TCRdb stores just in-frame clones and leaves some out. The profile shows about 97,000 clones, around nine tenths of them singletons. The specimen was peripheral blood, collected on day 0 of AZD1222 vaccination. The receptors originated from an adult in good health. Both conserved end residues are part of each CDR3. A D gene is named only where the DNA matches it firmly. Clone size is given for some rows only: seen once, a few or many times, or a class if the clone is expanded.

V: TRBV19; J: TRBJ1-2; D: TRBD1; size: few; CDR3: CASSSDRDGGYTF; DNA: TGTGCCAGTAGTTCCGACAGGGATGGTGGCTACACCTTC
V: TRBV28; J: TRBJ2-7; D: -; size: -; CDR3: CASTSSGLSSYEQYF; DNA: TGTGCCAGCACCTCCAGCGGCCTGAGCTCCTACGAGCAGTACTTC
V: TRBV18; J: TRBJ1-2; D: -; size: once; CDR3: CASSPPHLGGLVKYGYTF; DNA: TGTGCCAGCTCACCACCCCACTTAGGGGGGTTGGTTAAGTATGGCTACACCTTC
V: TRBV2; J: TRBJ2-3; D: TRBD2; size: -; CDR3: CASSGRGGTTDTQYF; DNA: TGTGCCAGCAGCGGTCGGGGGGGCACCACAGATACGCAGTATTTT
V: TRBV5-4; J: TRBJ2-6; D: -; size: -; CDR3: CASSLGGYGANVLTF; DNA: TGTGCCAGCAGCTTGGGAGGGTACGGGGCCAACGTCCTGACTTTC
V: TRBV5-6; J: TRBJ2-7; D: TRBD1; size: few; CDR3: CAGGQRLFYEQYF; DNA: TGTGCCGGGGGACAGCGTCTGTTCTACGAGCAGTACTTC
V: TRBV5-6; J: TRBJ2-7; D: -; size: few; CDR3: CASSFGQGYYEQYF; DNA: TGTGCCAGCAGCTTCGGGCAGGGATACTACGAGCAGTACTTC
V: TRBV4-2; J: TRBJ2-6; D: TRBD1; size: few; CDR3: CASSLKGQGVVTGANVLTF; DNA: TGTGCCAGCAGCCTAAAAGGGCAGGGGGTAGTTACTGGGGCCAACGTCCTGACTTTC
V: TRBV24-1; J: TRBJ1-1; D: -; size: -; CDR3: CATSDPYTEAFF; DNA: TGTGCCACCAGTGACCCGTACACTGAAGCTTTCTTT
V: TRBV19; J: TRBJ2-2; D: -; size: -; CDR3: CASSIRGNTGELFF; DNA: TGTGCCAGTAGTATCAGGGGTAACACCGGGGAGCTGTTTTTT
V: TRBV10-3; J: TRBJ1-6; D: -; size: -; CDR3: CAISEQSPGSNSPLHF; DNA: TGTGCCATCAGTGAGCAGAGTCCAGGGAGCAATTCACCCCTCCACTTT
V: TRBV5-1; J: TRBJ1-5; D: -; size: -; CDR3: CASSYGLRGQPQHF; DNA: TGCGCCAGCAGCTACGGGCTTCGAGGTCAGCCCCAGCATTTT
V: TRBV5-1; J: TRBJ1-1; D: TRBD1; size: few; CDR3: CASSLIPGQGGTEAFF; DNA: TGCGCCAGCAGCTTGATACCGGGACAGGGGGGCACTGAAGCTTTCTTT
V: TRBV28; J: TRBJ1-1; D: -; size: -; CDR3: CASSLFGGGRNTEAFF; DNA: TGTGCCAGCAGTTTATTCGGGGGCGGAAGGAACACTGAAGCTTTCTTT
V: TRBV7-3; J: TRBJ1-2; D: TRBD1; size: -; CDR3: CASSLGGTGRNYGYTF; DNA: TGTGCCAGCAGCTTAGGGGGGACAGGGAGGAACTATGGCTACACCTTC
V: TRBV30; J: TRBJ2-3; D: -; size: few; CDR3: CAWRYSSTDTQYF; DNA: TGTGCCTGGAGGTACAGTAGCACAGATACGCAGTATTTT
V: TRBV20-1; J: TRBJ2-1; D: -; size: -; CDR3: CSASGGGYNEQFF; DNA: TGCAGTGCTAGTGGGGGTGGCTACAATGAGCAGTTCTTC
V: TRBV28; J: TRBJ2-7; D: TRBD2; size: -; CDR3: CASTYLGLAGVDEQYF; DNA: TGTGCCAGCACCTACCTCGGGCTAGCGGGAGTCGACGAGCAGTACTTC
V: TRBV29-1; J: TRBJ1-1; D: -; size: once; CDR3: CSVEPPGTNTEAFF; DNA: TGCAGCGTTGAACCCCCCGGGACTAACACTGAAGCTTTCTTT
V: TRBV9; J: TRBJ2-7; D: -; size: -; CDR3: CASSEGRGNEQYF; DNA: TGTGCCAGCAGCGAAGGAAGGGGCAACGAGCAGTACTTC
V: TRBV7-8; J: TRBJ1-2; D: TRBD1; size: -; CDR3: CASSLVRAGGGNYGYTF; DNA: TGTGCCAGCAGCTTAGTTAGGGCAGGGGGCGGAAACTATGGCTACACCTTC
V: TRBV20-1; J: TRBJ1-5; D: -; size: -; CDR3: CSAAGPKQHF; DNA: TGCAGTGCCGCCGGGCCAAAACAGCATTTT
V: TRBV7-9; J: TRBJ2-2; D: -; size: -; CDR3: CASSRPDTGGGELFF; DNA: TGTGCCAGCAGCCGTCCTGACACTGGGGGCGGGGAGCTGTTTTTT
V: TRBV12-3/TRBV12-4; J: TRBJ1-4; D: -; size: -; CDR3: CASSLALGQKLFF; DNA: TGTGCCAGCAGTTTAGCGCTGGGTCAAAAACTGTTTTTT
V: TRBV5-1; J: TRBJ1-1; D: -; size: -; CDR3: CASSLLSGSANTEAFF; DNA: TGCGCCAGCAGCTTGTTGTCAGGCAGTGCGAACACTGAAGCTTTCTTT
V: TRBV6-6; J: TRBJ1-5; D: -; size: -; CDR3: CASSYRAQISNQPQHF; DNA: TGTGCCAGCAGTTATCGAGCTCAAATTAGCAATCAGCCCCAGCATTTT
V: TRBV2; J: TRBJ2-6; D: -; size: -; CDR3: CASTVGTGANVLTF; DNA: TGTGCCAGTACGGTTGGGACAGGGGCCAACGTCCTGACTTTC
V: TRBV7-2; J: TRBJ1-4; D: -; size: -; CDR3: CASSPSQGSEQELFF; DNA: TGTGCCAGCAGTCCTTCCCAGGGTTCGGAGCAGGAACTGTTTTTT
V: TRBV4-3; J: TRBJ1-1; D: -; size: -; CDR3: CASSSRTVGTEAFF; DNA: TGCGCCAGCAGCTCTAGGACAGTGGGCACTGAAGCTTTCTTT
V: TRBV30; J: TRBJ2-5; D: -; size: -; CDR3: CAWSTGTETQYF; DNA: TGTGCCTGGAGCACCGGGACGGAGACCCAGTACTTC
V: TRBV5-1; J: TRBJ1-2; D: TRBD1; size: -; CDR3: CASSTGQGRTGYTF; DNA: TGCGCCAGCAGCACGGGACAGGGGAGGACGGGCTACACCTTC
V: TRBV6-2/TRBV6-3; J: TRBJ2-5; D: TRBD2; size: -; CDR3: CASSPFLTSGEETQYF; DNA: TGTGCCAGCAGCCCTTTTCTGACTAGCGGGGAAGAGACCCAGTACTTC
V: TRBV7-2; J: TRBJ2-2; D: -; size: -; CDR3: CASSLGGLGTGELFF; DNA: TGTGCCAGCAGCTTAGGGGGGCTGGGGACCGGGGAGCTGTTTTTT
V: TRBV18; J: TRBJ1-2; D: -; size: once; CDR3: CASSPRRQAGYGYTF; DNA: TGTGCCAGCTCACCCCGAAGACAGGCGGGGTATGGCTACACCTTC
V: TRBV6-1; J: TRBJ2-7; D: TRBD1; size: once; CDR3: CASSEAVLGTVYEQYF; DNA: TGTGCCAGCAGTGAAGCCGTTCTCGGGACAGTATACGAGCAGTACTTC